Presented here are 2 T cell receptor beta chains from one specimen sequenced in a study of T cell changes during pregnancy in multiple sclerosis. Clones were read by immunoSEQ multiplex PCR, and TCRdb kept only the in-frame ones, dropping some. The data contain tens of thousands of clones, 89% of them seen just once; the ten biggest clones take up approximately 2%. This specimen was peripheral blood, taken after pregnancy. Receptors were obtained from a female donor with multiple sclerosis, enrolled in a pregnancy study.

This clone appeared once. The chain is built from TRBV5-6 and TRBJ2-7, with D maybe TRBD2 (5 bases). The CDR3 runs 13 residues. Germline lookup yields CDR1 SGHDT and CDR2 YYEEEE. V dropped 6 bases and J dropped 2 bases, with 12 bases sitting between them. The CDR3 nucleotides are TGTGCCAGCAACCTGGGGAGAGCCTACGAGCAGTACTTC. Amino acids: CASNLGRAYEQYF.

With respect to this clone: Other DNA sequences within the sample encode an identical CDR3. V gene TRBV29-1 combines with J gene TRBJ2-1; D uncertain. Germline V lookup: CDR1 SQVTM, CDR2 ANQGSEA. V shed 4 bases and J shed 10 bases, with 8 bases lying between them. The CDR3 loop spans 10 amino acids. The CDR3: CSVVSYEQFF. Written as DNA, the CDR3 is TGCAGCGTTGTCTCCTACGAGCAGTTCTTC.